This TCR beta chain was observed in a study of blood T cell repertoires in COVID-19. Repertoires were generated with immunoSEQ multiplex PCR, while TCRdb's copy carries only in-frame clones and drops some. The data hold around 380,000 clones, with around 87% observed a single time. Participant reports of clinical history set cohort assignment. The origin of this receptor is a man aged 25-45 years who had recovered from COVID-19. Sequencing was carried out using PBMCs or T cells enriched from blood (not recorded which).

The DNA for the CDR3 is TGTGCCAGCGAGAGGCTGGATAACTATGGCTACACCTTC. Protein sequence: CASERLDNYGYTF. The chain has TRBV7-9 and TRBJ1-2; D is undetermined. Per the germline V gene, CDR1 is SEHNR and CDR2 is FQNEAQ (reference sequence). V was cut by 8 bases and J by 1 base, with 11 bases left in between. CDR3 length: 13 residues. Full variable domain (missing parts from reference TRBV7-9 and TRBJ1-2): DTGVSQNPRHKITKRGQNVTFRCDPISEHNRLYWYRQTLGQGPEFLTYFQNEAQLEKSRLLSDRFSAERPKGSFSTLEIQRTEQGDSAMYLCASERLDNYGYTFGSGTRLTVV.